The present entry profiles one TCR beta chain with its context. These data are taken from a study of blood T cell repertoires in COVID-19. For the study at large: From the United States, Italy and Spain came samples of acute and convalescent COVID-19. Sources were T cells, B-cell-depleted T cells, or PBMCs; the material itself was cDNA or gDNA.

J gave up 8 bases and V 6 bases, and 8 bases lay outside the gene matches. Germline CDR1 is MNHEY and CDR2 is SVGAGI. This CDR3 contains 14 residues. How the authors handled the data: Estimates of nucleated cell counts were drawn from the amplification of reference gene primers. The table came from immunoSEQ multiplex PCR; TCRdb's copy has only in-frame clones and leaves some out. V, J and clone size are those of that table, while D and trimming were read from the DNA. The sample comprises 240,000 or so clones, 70% to 75% of which are singletons, and 3% to 3.5% rests with the top ten. Material: peripheral blood. The receptor comes from a woman older than 75 with acute or convalescent COVID-19. This chain joins TRBV6-5 and TRBJ1-3, with 9 positions matching TRBD1. The CDR3 region has the DNA TGTGCCAGCAGGGTCAAGACAGGGGGGGACACCATATATTTT. Translating gives CASRVKTGGDTIYF.